These 13 T cell receptor beta chains were all obtained from the same sample, sequenced in a study of blood T cell repertoires in COVID-19. Libraries were prepared by immunoSEQ multiplex PCR; TCRdb keeps only in-frame clonotypes and omits some of them. This table has fewer than 300,000 clones, roughly four fifths appearing once. What was sequenced was peripheral blood. These TCRs come from a woman between 50 and 59 years old who had recovered from COVID-19.

The rearrangement joins TRBV7-9 to TRBJ2-2; D gene unclear. Looked up from germline, CDR1 is SEHNR and CDR2 is FQNEAQ (reference sequence). Trimming took 6 bases from V and 13 from J, leaving 15 bases between them. The CDR3 runs 12 residues. The CDR3 protein is CASSSSFGGLFF. The CDR3 coding sequence is TGTGCCAGCAGTTCTTCCTTCGGTGGGCTGTTTTTT.

The chain joins TRBV6-2 or TRBV6-3 to TRBJ2-3, with D maybe TRBD1 (5 bases). The V end lost 2 bases, the J end lost 1 base, and 16 bases lay between the germline ends. CDR3 size: 17 residues. Germline values: CDR1 MNHEY, CDR2 SVGEGT. The CDR3: CASSYRSRSQGTDTQYF. The CDR3 nucleotides read TGTGCCAGCAGTTACAGGTCCCGTTCACAGGGCACAGATACGCAGTATTTT.

The chain has TRBV18 and TRBJ2-4; 7 bases map to TRBD2. CDR1 and CDR2 (germline): KGHSH, LQKENI. V lost 3 bases and J lost 6; bases outside the gene matches: 11. The CDR3 loop spans 16 amino acids. Here the CDR3 reads CASSPRERAGVNIQYF. The DNA of the CDR3 is TGTGCCAGCTCACCGCGTGAACGGGCGGGAGTAAACATTCAGTACTTC. The full variable domain, rest sourced from reference TRBV18 and TRBJ2-4, is NAGVMQNPRHLVRRRGQEARLRCSPMKGHSHVYWYRQLPEEGLKFMVYLQKENIIDESGMPKERFSAEFPKEGPSILRIQQVVRGDSAAYFCASSPRERAGVNIQYFGAGTRLSVL.

The chain recombines TRBV27 with TRBJ2-5; weak D call: TRBD2 (5 bases). CDR3 length equals 13 residues. V lost 5 bases to trimming and J lost 4 bases, with 11 bases between them. Germline V gives CDR1 MNHEY, CDR2 SMNVEV (reference sequence). The CDR3 sequence: CASSPWRAETQYF. The CDR3, as DNA: TGTGCCAGCAGTCCCTGGCGGGCAGAGACCCAGTACTTC.

The V call is TRBV30, the J call TRBJ1-1; D is unresolved. Germline V gene data show CDR1 as GTSNPN and CDR2 as SVGIG (reference sequence). There are 13 residues in the CDR3. V was pared by 1 base and J by 1 base, with 7 bases between. The CDR3: CAWSASGNTEAFF. The CDR3 nucleotides are TGTGCCTGGAGTGCCTCAGGGAACACTGAAGCTTTCTTT.

The chain combines TRBV5-4 with TRBJ2-7, with TRBD2 matching over 8 bases. Trimming cost V 4 bases and J 6 bases; bases outside gene matches: 15. The germline CDR1 and CDR2 sequences are SGHNT and YYREEE (reference sequence). This CDR3 contains 16 residues. CDR3 sequence: CASSLEPGLENGEQYF. The CDR3 nucleotides are TGTGCCAGCAGCCTCGAACCGGGACTAGAAAATGGCGAGCAGTACTTC.

The chain is built from TRBV19 and TRBJ2-3; TRBD1 matches at 8 bases. Per germline, CDR1 LNHDA and CDR2 SQIVND (reference sequence). The length of the CDR3 is 14 residues. V was clipped by 5 bases and J by 5 bases; unmatched bases: 6. The CDR3 nucleotides are TGTGCCAGTAGTTTCGGACAGGGCATAGATACGCAGTATTTT. It specifies CASSFGQGIDTQYF. Using reference TRBV19 and TRBJ2-3 for the parts outside the CDR3, the full variable domain is DGGITQSPKYLFRKEGQNVTLSCEQNLNHDAMYWYRQDPGQGLRLIYYSQIVNDFQKGDIAEGYSVSREKKESFPLTVTSAQKNPTAFYLCASSFGQGIDTQYFGPGTRLTVL.

This rearrangement joins TRBV10-1 to TRBJ2-1, with D possibly matching TRBD2 (6 bases). The germline CDR1 and CDR2 sequences are WNHNN and SYGVQD (reference sequence). The CDR3 length is 17 residues. V was clipped by 4 bases and J by 10 bases, with 26 bases between them. Here the CDR3 DNA reads TGCGCCAGCAGTGGTACGGGGGAACACTATCTCCAATGGGAGCAGTTCTTC. Translation gives CASSGTGEHYLQWEQFF.

The gene calls are TRBV7-7 and TRBJ2-2, with 9 bases fitting TRBD1. The V gene's germline CDR1 is SSHAT and CDR2 FNYEAQ (reference sequence). This CDR3 comprises 15 residues. V was clipped by 5 bases and J by 1 base; unmatched bases: 2. CDR3 DNA sequence: TGTGCCAGCAGCCCGGGACAGGGGAACACCGGGGAGCTGTTTTTT. It codes for CASSPGQGNTGELFF.

The rearrangement joins TRBV28 to TRBJ1-2, with D perhaps matching TRBD1 (5 bases). Deletions cut 6 bases from V and 0 bases from J, with 14 bases between. Germline loops: CDR1 MDHEN, CDR2 SYDVKM. This CDR3 has 15 amino acids. The CDR3 coding sequence is TGTGCCAGCAGACTCCCCACGGGGGCTAACTATGGCTACACCTTC. As protein: CASRLPTGANYGYTF.

This sequence joins TRBV7-7 and TRBJ2-1; TRBD1 might be the D (6 bases). The CDR3 contains 16 residues. Germline V lookup: CDR1 SSHAT, CDR2 FNYEAQ (reference sequence). With 2 bases removed from V and 8 bases from J, the gap between germline ends came to 19 bases. CDR3 region: CASSLRRDIPGDEQFF. The CDR3, as DNA: TGTGCCAGCAGCTTACGCCGGGACATCCCGGGCGATGAGCAGTTCTTC.

This sequence joins TRBV11-2 and TRBJ2-1; possibly TRBD2 for D (6 bases). Germline CDR1 is SGHAT and CDR2 is FQNNGV. V shed 0 bases and J shed 9 bases, with 9 bases lying between them. The CDR3 totals 13 residues. CDR3 sequence (DNA): TGTGCCAGCAGCTTAGATCTGGGGGGTGAGCAGTTCTTC. The encoded protein is CASSLDLGGEQFF.

This chain connects TRBV9 to TRBJ1-2, with D hard to call. Trimming cost V 4 bases and J 2 bases, with 12 bases left between them. Germline values: CDR1 SGDLS, CDR2 YYNGEE. The CDR3 has 14 amino acids. CDR3 nucleotides: TGTGCCAGCAGCCCTGCGAGAGGGAACTATGGCTACACCTTC. Translation gives CASSPARGNYGYTF.